This entry lists 16 T cell receptor beta chains sequenced from one sample in a study of cytomegalovirus exposure and HLA in healthy donors. Here immunoSEQ multiplex PCR was the method, and the copy in TCRdb shows in-frame clones only, minus some. The sample holds 150,000 to 200,000 clones; more than 75% are singletons and the top ten take more than 1.1%. Sample: PBMCs. These TCRs come from a woman between 18 and 30 years old in good health and CMV-seronegative.

The chain employs TRBV5-1 and TRBJ2-5; no definite D call. There are 17 residues in the CDR3. Trimming left V 0 bases short and J 5 bases short, with 20 bases between. CDR1 is SGHRS and CDR2 is YFSETQ in the germline V gene. CDR3 sequence: CASSLESRVSVLETQYF. The CDR3 DNA reads as TGCGCCAGCAGCTTGGAGTCCCGAGTCTCTGTGCTGGAGACCCAGTACTTC.

The chain combines TRBV27 with TRBJ2-3; 7 bases align to TRBD2. J was trimmed by 2 bases and V by 5 bases; bases with no gene match: 4. Germline V gene sequence: CDR1 MNHEY, CDR2 SMNVEV (reference sequence). CDR3 length: 14 residues. The CDR3 sequence is CASSGGGFTDTQYF. In nucleotides, the CDR3 is TGTGCCAGCAGTGGCGGGGGATTCACAGATACGCAGTATTTT.

The V and J genes are TRBV14 and TRBJ2-1; the match to TRBD2 covers 8 bases. V was clipped by 5 bases and J by 3 bases; unmatched bases: 3. CDR1 is SGHDN, CDR2 FVKESK, per germline. This CDR3 spans 14 amino acids. CDR3 region: CASSSGGRYNEQFF. The CDR3 DNA reads as TGTGCCAGCAGCAGCGGGGGCCGCTACAATGAGCAGTTCTTC.

The chain links TRBV19 to TRBJ1-1; D call uncertain. This CDR3 comprises 14 residues. V lost 7 bases and J lost 4, with 16 bases in between. Per germline, CDR1 LNHDA and CDR2 SQIVND (reference sequence). The CDR3 sequence: CASKPTASGTEAFF. As DNA, the CDR3 is TGTGCCAGTAAACCCACGGCGTCGGGCACTGAAGCTTTCTTT.

The chain recombines TRBV5-1 with TRBJ2-3; TRBD2 aligns across 9 bases. The CDR3 has 16 amino acids. CDR1 is SGHRS, CDR2 YFSETQ, per germline. J lost 5 bases, V lost 0 bases, and 7 bases had no gene match. CDR3 coding DNA: TGCGCCAGCAGCTTGGTGGTTCTAGCGGGACGAGATACGCAGTATTTT. Amino acids: CASSLVVLAGRDTQYF.

The chain is built from TRBV15 and TRBJ1-1; 8 nucleotides line up with TRBD1. Losses at the gene ends were 3 bases for V and 8 bases for J; bases not matched to a gene: 8. From germline, CDR1 is LNHNV and CDR2 YYDKDF (reference sequence). This CDR3 has 14 amino acids. This CDR3 is CATSRAGGREEAFF. CDR3 DNA: TGTGCCACCAGCAGGGCAGGGGGCAGGGAGGAAGCTTTCTTT.

The V gene is TRBV27, the J gene TRBJ1-1; D not certain. The V and J ends lost 7 bases and 3 bases respectively, with 9 bases between them. This CDR3 contains 12 residues. Germline loops: CDR1 MNHEY, CDR2 SMNVEV (reference sequence). The CDR3 DNA reads as TGTGCCAGCACGGGGTCTCACACTGAAGCTTTCTTT. It translates to CASTGSHTEAFF.

The chain has TRBV5-1 and TRBJ1-1; D is undetermined. The CDR3 is 15 amino acids. CDR1 SGHRS and CDR2 YFSETQ come from the germline V gene. V was cut by 2 bases and J by 1 base, with 12 bases left in between. The CDR3 nucleotides are TGCGCCAGCAGCTTTATTGTACAATCGAACACTGAAGCTTTCTTT. Its translation is CASSFIVQSNTEAFF.

The V gene is TRBV6-5, the J gene TRBJ1-3, with D perhaps matching TRBD1 (5 bases). Germline-derived CDR1 and CDR2 are MNHEY and SVGAGI. This CDR3 spans 15 amino acids. V lost 5 bases to trimming and J lost 4 bases, with 15 bases between them. DNA of the CDR3: TGTGCCAGCAGTCCCACTTCCAAGGGGGGAAACACCATATATTTT. Translating gives CASSPTSKGGNTIYF.

The rearrangement uses TRBV4-1 and TRBJ2-1; D perhaps matches TRBD1 (6 bases). V lost 3 bases and J 0 bases, leaving 15 bases between the germline ends. CDR1 is MGHRA and CDR2 is YSYEKL in the germline V gene. The CDR3 is made up of 17 amino acids. The DNA of the CDR3 is TGCGCCAGCAGCCATAATCCCGAAGGGGGCTCCTACAATGAGCAGTTCTTC. Amino acid sequence: CASSHNPEGGSYNEQFF.

J is TRBJ1-5 and V is TRBV30; 7 nucleotides match TRBD1. CDR1 is GTSNPN, CDR2 SVGIG, per germline (reference sequence). V lost 2 bases and J lost 2; bases outside the gene matches: 3. This CDR3 spans 14 amino acids. The CDR3 reads CAWSRRGGNQPQHF. The CDR3 DNA is TGTGCCTGGAGTCGCAGGGGGGGCAATCAGCCCCAGCATTTT.

This clone appeared a single time. The V and J genes are TRBV27 and TRBJ1-3; 11 bases fit TRBD1. Germline assignment: CDR1 MNHEY and CDR2 SMNVEV (reference sequence). This CDR3 region has 12 residues. After removal of 6 bases from V and 13 bases from J, the junction contained 5 bases not matched to a gene. The CDR3 sequence: CASRGTGGTIYF. As DNA, the CDR3 is TGTGCCAGCAGGGGGACAGGGGGGACGATATATTTT.

The CDR3 protein is CASSDGTGEYNEQFF. CDR3 in DNA: TGTGCCAGCAGTGACGGGACAGGGGAATACAATGAGCAGTTCTTC. The rearrangement links TRBV6-4 to TRBJ2-1; 10 bases are a match to TRBD1. With 2 bases clipped from V and 4 bases from J, the junction kept 2 bases outside the gene matches. Germline V gene data show CDR1 as MRHNA and CDR2 as SNTAGT. CDR3 length: 15 amino acids.

The genes are TRBV19 and TRBJ1-1; perhaps TRBD1 as D (5 bases). V was cut by 7 bases and J by 7 bases, with 19 bases left in between. This CDR3 is built from 14 residues. Germline CDR1 LNHDA, CDR2 SQIVND (reference sequence). The CDR3 DNA reads TGTGCCAGTACGCGTTGGGGAGGGGCTAATGAAGCTTTCTTT. This translates into CASTRWGGANEAFF.

J is TRBJ2-1 and V is TRBV7-7; D remains unclear. The CDR3 is made up of 12 amino acids. Germline-derived CDR1 and CDR2 are SSHAT and FNYEAQ (reference sequence). V lost 1 base to trimming and J lost 14 bases, with 12 bases between them. The CDR3 DNA sequence: TGTGCCAGCAGCTTAGAACGCGGCTGGAAGTTCTTC. Amino acids: CASSLERGWKFF. The complete variable domain, with remaining parts taken from reference TRBV7-7 and TRBJ2-1, reads GAGVSQSPRYKVTKRGQDVTLRCDPISSHATLYWYQQALGQGPEFLTYFNYEAQPDKSGLPSDRFSAERPEGSISTLTIQRTEQRDSAMYRCASSLERGWKFFGPGTRLTVL.

This chain connects TRBV15 to TRBJ1-1; D may be TRBD1 (5 bases). Trimming took 1 base from V and 1 from J, leaving 7 bases between them. The CDR3 sequence is 14 residues long. Germline-derived CDR1 and CDR2 are LNHNV and YYDKDF (reference sequence). CDR3 DNA sequence: TGTGCCACCAGCAGAGGACAGAGGAACACTGAAGCTTTCTTT. Amino acids: CATSRGQRNTEAFF. Full variable domain (outside the CDR3, taken from reference TRBV15 and TRBJ1-1): DAMVIQNPRYQVTQFGKPVTLSCSQTLNHNVMYWYQQKSSQAPKLLFHYYDKDFNNEADTPDNFQSRRPNTSFCFLDIRSPGLGDTAMYLCATSRGQRNTEAFFGQGTRLTVV.